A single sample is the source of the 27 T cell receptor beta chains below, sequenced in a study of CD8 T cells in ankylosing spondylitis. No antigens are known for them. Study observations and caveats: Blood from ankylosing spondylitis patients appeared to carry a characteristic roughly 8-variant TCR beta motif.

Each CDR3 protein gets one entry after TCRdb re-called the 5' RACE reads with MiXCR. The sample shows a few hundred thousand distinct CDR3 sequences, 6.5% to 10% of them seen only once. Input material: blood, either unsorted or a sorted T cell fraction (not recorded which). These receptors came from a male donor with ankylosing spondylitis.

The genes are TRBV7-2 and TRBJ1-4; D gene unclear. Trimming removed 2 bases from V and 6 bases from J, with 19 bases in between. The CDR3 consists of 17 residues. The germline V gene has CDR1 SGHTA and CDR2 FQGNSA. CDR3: CASSLMGRTIRDEKLFF. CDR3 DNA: TGTGCCAGCAGCTTAATGGGCCGGACGATACGGGATGAAAAACTGTTTTTT.

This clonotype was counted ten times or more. In DNA, the CDR3 is TGTGCCATCAGTCTAGCGGGTAACAATGAGCAGTTCTTC. Translated, it gives CAISLAGNNEQFF. The rearrangement links TRBV10-3 to TRBJ2-1, with 8 nucleotides matching TRBD2. J was trimmed by 5 bases and V by 5 bases; bases with no gene match: 2. The CDR3 extends over 13 amino acids. Germline CDR1 reads ENHRY; CDR2 reads SYGVKD.

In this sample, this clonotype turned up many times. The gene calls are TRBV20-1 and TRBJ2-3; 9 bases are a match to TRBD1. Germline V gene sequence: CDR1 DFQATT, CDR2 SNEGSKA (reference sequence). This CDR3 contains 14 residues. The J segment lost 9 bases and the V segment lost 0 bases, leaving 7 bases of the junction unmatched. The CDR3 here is CSARDLGTGLTQYF. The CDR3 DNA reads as TGCAGTGCTAGAGATCTCGGGACAGGGTTAACGCAGTATTTT.

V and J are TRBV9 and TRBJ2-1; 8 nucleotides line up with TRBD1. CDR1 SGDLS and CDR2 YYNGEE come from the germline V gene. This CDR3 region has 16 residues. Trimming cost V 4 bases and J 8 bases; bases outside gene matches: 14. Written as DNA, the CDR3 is TGTGCCAGCAGCCCAAGGGAGACAGGGGTGCCCGATGAGCAGTTCTTC. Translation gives CASSPRETGVPDEQFF.

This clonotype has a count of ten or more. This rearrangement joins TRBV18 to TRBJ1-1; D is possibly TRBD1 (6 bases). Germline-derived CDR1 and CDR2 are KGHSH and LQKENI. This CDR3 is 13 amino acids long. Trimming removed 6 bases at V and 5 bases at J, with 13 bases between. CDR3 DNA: TGTGCCAGCTCGCCTACAGGGTTTACTGAAGCTTTCTTT. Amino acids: CASSPTGFTEAFF.

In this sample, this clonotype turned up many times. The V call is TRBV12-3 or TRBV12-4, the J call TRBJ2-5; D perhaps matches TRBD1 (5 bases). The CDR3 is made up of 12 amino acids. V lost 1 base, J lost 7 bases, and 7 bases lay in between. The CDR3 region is CASSLGQGTQYF. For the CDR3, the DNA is TGTGCCAGCAGTTTAGGCCAGGGGACCCAGTACTTC.

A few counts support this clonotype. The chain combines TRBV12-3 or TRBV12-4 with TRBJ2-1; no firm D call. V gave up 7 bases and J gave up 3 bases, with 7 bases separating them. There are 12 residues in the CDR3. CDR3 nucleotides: TGTGCCAGCAAGTTTGACTACAATGAGCAGTTCTTC. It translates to CASKFDYNEQFF.

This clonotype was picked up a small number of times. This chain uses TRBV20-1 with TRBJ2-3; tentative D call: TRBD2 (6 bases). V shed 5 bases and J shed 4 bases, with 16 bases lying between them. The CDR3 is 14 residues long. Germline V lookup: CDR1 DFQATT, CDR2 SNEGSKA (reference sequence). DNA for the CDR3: TGCAGTGCTTACTCATCCGGGAGACCAGATACGCAGTATTTT. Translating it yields CSAYSSGRPDTQYF.

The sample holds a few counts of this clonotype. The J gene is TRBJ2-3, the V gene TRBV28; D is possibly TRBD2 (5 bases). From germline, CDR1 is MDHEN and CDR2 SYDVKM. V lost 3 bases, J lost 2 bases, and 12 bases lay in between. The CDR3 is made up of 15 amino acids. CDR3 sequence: CASSFARGPTDTQYF. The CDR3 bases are TGTGCCAGCAGTTTCGCCCGAGGGCCCACAGATACGCAGTATTTT.

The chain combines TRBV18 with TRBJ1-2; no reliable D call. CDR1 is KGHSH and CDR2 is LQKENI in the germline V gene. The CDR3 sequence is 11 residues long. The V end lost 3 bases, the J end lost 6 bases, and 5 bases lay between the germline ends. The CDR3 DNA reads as TGTGCCAGCTCACCCCGGGATGGCTACACCTTC. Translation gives CASSPRDGYTF.

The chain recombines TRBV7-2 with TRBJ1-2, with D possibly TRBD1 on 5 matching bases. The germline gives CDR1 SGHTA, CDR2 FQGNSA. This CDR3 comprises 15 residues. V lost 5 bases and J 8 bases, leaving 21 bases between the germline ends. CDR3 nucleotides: TGTGCCAGCAGCCCCGGGGGGAGATATGGATTGGGCTACACCTTC. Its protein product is CASSPGGRYGLGYTF.

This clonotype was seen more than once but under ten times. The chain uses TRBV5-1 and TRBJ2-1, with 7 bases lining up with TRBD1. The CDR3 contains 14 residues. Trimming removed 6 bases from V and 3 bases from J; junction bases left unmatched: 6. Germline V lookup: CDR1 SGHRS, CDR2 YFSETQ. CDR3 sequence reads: CASKKGQYYNEQFF. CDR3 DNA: TGCGCCAGCAAAAAGGGACAGTACTACAATGAGCAGTTCTTC. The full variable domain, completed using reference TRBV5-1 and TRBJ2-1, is KAGVTQTPRYLIKTRGQQVTLSCSPISGHRSVSWYQQTPGQGLQFLFEYFSETQRNKGNFPGRFSGRQFSNSRSEMNVSTLELGDSALYLCASKKGQYYNEQFFGPGTRLTVL.

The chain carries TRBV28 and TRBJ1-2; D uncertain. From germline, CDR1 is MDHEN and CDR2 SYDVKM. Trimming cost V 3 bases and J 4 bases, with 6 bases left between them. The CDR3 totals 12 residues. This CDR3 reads CASSFDGYGYTF. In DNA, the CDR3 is TGTGCCAGCAGTTTCGACGGCTATGGCTACACCTTC.

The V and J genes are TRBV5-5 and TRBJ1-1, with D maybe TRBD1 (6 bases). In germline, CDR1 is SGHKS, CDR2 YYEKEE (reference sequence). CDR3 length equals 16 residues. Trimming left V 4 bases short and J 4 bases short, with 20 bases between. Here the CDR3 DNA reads TGTGCCAGCAGCACCACCCCCGGGGGCCTTGGCACTGAAGCTTTCTTT. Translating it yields CASSTTPGGLGTEAFF.

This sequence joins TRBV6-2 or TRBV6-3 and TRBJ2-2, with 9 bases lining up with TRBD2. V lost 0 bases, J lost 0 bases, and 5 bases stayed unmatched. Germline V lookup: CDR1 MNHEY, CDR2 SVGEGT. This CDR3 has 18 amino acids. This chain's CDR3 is CASSYSTRGRANTGELFF. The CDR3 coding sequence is TGTGCCAGCAGTTACTCGACCCGCGGGAGGGCGAACACCGGGGAGCTGTTTTTT.

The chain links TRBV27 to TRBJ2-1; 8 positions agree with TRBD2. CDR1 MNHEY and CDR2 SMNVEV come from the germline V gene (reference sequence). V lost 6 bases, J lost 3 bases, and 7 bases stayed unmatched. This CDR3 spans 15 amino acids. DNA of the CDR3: TGTGCCAGCAGCCTAGCGGGCCCCATCTACAATGAGCAGTTCTTC. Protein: CASSLAGPIYNEQFF.

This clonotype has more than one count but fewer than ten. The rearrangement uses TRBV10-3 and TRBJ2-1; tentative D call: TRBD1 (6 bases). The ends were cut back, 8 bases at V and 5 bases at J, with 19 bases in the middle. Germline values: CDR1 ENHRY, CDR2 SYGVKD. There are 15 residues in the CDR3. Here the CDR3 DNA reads TGTGCCATCCAACTGGCCCGGACAGAGAACAATGAGCAGTTCTTC. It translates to CAIQLARTENNEQFF.

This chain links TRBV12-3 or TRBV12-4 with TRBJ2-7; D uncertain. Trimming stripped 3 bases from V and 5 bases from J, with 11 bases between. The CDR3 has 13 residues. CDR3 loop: CASSFKDGDEQYF. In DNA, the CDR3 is TGTGCCAGCAGTTTCAAGGACGGAGACGAGCAGTACTTC.

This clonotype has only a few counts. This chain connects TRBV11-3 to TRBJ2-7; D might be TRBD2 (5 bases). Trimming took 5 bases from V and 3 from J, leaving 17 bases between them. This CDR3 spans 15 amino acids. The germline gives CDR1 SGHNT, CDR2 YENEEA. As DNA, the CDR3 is TGTGCCAGCAGCCGCGGTGAGCGGACCTACTACGAGCAGTACTTC. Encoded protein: CASSRGERTYYEQYF.

CDR3 nucleotide sequence: TGTGCCAGCAGCTTAGCGCTACACGGTTTGGACACCGGGGAGCTGTTTTTT. The encoded protein is CASSLALHGLDTGELFF. The chain carries TRBV7-8 and TRBJ2-2; D unclear. V was clipped by 0 bases and J by 3 bases, with 14 bases between them. This CDR3 is built from 17 residues. Germline V CDR1 and CDR2: SGHVS, FQNEAQ.

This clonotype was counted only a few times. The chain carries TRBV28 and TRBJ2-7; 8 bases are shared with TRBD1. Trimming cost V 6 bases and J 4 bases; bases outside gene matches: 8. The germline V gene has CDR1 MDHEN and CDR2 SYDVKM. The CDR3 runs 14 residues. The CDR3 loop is CASRIGTGHYEQYF. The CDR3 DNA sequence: TGTGCCAGCAGGATTGGGACAGGCCATTACGAGCAGTACTTC.

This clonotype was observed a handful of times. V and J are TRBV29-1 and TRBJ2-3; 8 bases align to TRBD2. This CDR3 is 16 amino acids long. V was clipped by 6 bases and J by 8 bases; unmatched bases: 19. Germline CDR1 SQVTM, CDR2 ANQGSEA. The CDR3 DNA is TGCAGCGTCGCCTTGTATACAGGGCCCCTAGCGGGTACGCAGTATTTT. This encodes CSVALYTGPLAGTQYF.

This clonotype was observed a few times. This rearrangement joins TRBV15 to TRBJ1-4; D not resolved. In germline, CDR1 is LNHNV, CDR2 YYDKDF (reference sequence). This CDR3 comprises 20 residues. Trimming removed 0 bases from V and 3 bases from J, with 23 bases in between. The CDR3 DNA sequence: TGTGCCACCAGCAGAGATTCCCGTTCGGGCCTCGGGAGGGCTAATGAAAAACTGTTTTTT. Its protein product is CATSRDSRSGLGRANEKLFF. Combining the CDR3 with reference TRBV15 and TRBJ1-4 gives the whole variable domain DAMVIQNPRYQVTQFGKPVTLSCSQTLNHNVMYWYQQKSSQAPKLLFHYYDKDFNNEADTPDNFQSRRPNTSFCFLDIRSPGLGDTAMYLCATSRDSRSGLGRANEKLFFGSGTQLSVL.

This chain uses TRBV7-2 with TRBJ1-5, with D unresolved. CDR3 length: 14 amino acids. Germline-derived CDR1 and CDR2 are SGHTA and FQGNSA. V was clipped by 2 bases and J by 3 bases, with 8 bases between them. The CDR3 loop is CASSLSLTNQPQHF. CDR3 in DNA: TGTGCCAGCAGCTTAAGCCTTACCAATCAGCCCCAGCATTTT.

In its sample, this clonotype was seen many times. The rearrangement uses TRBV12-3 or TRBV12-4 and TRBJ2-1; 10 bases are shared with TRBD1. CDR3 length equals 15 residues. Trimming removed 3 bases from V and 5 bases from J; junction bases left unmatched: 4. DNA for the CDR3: TGTGCCAGCAGTTTCCGGGACAGGGGCAACAATGAGCAGTTCTTC. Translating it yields CASSFRDRGNNEQFF.

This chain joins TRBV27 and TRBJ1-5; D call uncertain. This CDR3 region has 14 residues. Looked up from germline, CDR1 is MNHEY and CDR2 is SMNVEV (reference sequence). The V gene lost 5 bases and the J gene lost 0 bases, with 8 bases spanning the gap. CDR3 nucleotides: TGTGCCAGCAGTGCAATTGATAGCAATCAGCCCCAGCATTTT. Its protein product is CASSAIDSNQPQHF.

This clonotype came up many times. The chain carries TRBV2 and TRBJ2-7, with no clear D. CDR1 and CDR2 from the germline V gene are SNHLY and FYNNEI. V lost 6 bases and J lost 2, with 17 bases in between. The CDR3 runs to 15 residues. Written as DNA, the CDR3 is TGTGCCAGCAGGGACCTGGTAGTGAGTCCCTACGAGCAGTACTTC. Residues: CASRDLVVSPYEQYF.